This TCR beta chain was obtained from a study of cytomegalovirus exposure and HLA in healthy donors. Turning to the study itself: Some 77 million unique TCRs from HLA-typed donors were held in an early release of data.

The table lists this clone with a few counts. Its antigen is not identified. PCR involved 60 Vbeta and 13 Jbeta primers. The table came from immunoSEQ multiplex PCR; TCRdb's copy has only in-frame clones and leaves some out. The sample records around 150,000 clones, almost 80% being singletons. The CDR3 extends over 14 amino acids. Germline CDR1 is MNHNY and CDR2 is SVGAGI (reference sequence). With V trimmed by 4 bases and J by 10 bases, 12 bases remained unmatched. Findings and caveats of the study: It was about 180 TCR beta chains that were listed as cytomegalovirus-associated.

V usage is TRBV6-6 and J usage is TRBJ1-1; 7 nucleotides align to TRBD1. The receptor was derived from a man between 45 and 60 years old in good health and CMV-seropositive. Sequences were obtained from PBMCs. DNA for the CDR3: TGTGCCAGCAGTTTCCGACAGGGAACTCCTGCAGCTTTCTTT. Amino acids: CASSFRQGTPAAFF.